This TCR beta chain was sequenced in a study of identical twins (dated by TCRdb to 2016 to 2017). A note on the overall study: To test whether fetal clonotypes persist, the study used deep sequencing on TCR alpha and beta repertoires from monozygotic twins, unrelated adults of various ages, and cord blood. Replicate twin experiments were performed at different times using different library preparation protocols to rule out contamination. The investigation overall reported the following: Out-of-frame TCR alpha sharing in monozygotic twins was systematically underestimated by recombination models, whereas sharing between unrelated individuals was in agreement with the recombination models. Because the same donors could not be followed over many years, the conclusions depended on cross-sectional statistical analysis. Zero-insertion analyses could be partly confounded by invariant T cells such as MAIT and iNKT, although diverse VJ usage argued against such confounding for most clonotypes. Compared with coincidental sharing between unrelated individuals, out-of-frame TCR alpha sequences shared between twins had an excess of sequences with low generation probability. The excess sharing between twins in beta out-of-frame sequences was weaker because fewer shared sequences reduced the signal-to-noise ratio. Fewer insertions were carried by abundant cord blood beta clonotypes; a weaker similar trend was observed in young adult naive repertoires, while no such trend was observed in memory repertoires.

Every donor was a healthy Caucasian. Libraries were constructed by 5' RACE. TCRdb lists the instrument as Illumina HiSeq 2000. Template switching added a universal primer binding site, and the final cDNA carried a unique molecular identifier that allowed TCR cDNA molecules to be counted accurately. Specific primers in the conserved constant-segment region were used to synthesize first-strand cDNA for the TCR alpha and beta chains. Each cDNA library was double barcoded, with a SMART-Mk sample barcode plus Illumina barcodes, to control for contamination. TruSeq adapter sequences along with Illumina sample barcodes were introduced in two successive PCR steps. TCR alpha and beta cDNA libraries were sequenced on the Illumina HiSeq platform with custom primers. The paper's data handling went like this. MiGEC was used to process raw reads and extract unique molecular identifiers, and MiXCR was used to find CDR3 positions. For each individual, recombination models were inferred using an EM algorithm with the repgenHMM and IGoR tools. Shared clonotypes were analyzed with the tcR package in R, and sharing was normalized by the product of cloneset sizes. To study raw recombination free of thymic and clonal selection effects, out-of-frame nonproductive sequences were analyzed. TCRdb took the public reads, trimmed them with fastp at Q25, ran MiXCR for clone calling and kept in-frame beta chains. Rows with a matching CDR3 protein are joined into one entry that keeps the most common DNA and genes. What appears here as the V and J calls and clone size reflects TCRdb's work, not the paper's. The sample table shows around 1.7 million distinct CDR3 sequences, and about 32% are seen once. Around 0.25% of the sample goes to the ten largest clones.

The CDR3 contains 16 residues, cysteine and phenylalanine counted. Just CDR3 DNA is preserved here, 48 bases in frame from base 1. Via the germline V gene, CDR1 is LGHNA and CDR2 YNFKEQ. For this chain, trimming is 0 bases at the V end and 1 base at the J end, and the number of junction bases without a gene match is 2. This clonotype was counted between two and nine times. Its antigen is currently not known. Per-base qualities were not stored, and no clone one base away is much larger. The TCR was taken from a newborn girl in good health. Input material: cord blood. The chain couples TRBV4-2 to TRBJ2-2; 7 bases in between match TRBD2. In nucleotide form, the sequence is TGTGCCAGCAGCCAAGATCCGGGAGGGAACACCGGGGAGCTGTTTTTT. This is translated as CASSQDPGGNTGELFF.